Listed below are T cell receptor beta chains from one sample, sequenced in a study of CD8 T cells in Susac syndrome. TCRdb redid the calling of the immunoSEQ multiplex PCR reads with MiXCR, one entry per CDR3 protein. Seen here are about 140,000 distinct CDR3 sequences, around 96% observed once, and the top ten hold over 0.095%. What was sequenced was CD4+ T cells from PBMCs. These receptors were obtained from a human donor with multiple sclerosis. Each CDR3 is given with its conserved first and last residue. D genes are given only for firm matches. Clone sizes are given selectively: once, few, many, or a class where the clone is expanded.

j_gene	d_gene	abundance	v_gene	CDR3aa	CDR3nt
TRBJ1-1	-	-	TRBV9	CASSADVGGTEAFF	TGTGCCAGCAGCGCGGATGTAGGGGGCACTGAAGCTTTCTTT
TRBJ2-1	TRBD1	-	TRBV28	CASSYGTGSFLRNEQFF	TGTGCCAGCAGTTACGGGACAGGGTCTTTCCTACGCAATGAGCAGTTCTTC
TRBJ2-7	-	-	TRBV9	CASSVDLAHSYEQYF	TGTGCCAGCAGCGTAGATCTAGCCCACTCCTACGAGCAGTACTTC
TRBJ2-6	-	-	TRBV28	CASSKSNSGANVLTF	TGTGCCAGCAGTAAGTCGAACTCTGGGGCCAACGTCCTGACTTTC
TRBJ1-1	TRBD1	-	TRBV5-4	CASSGRGQAPTEAFF	TGTGCCAGCAGCGGGAGGGGACAGGCCCCCACTGAAGCTTTCTTT
TRBJ2-7	TRBD2	-	TRBV3-1	CASSRILGLAGREQYF	TGTGCCAGCAGCCGCATACTAGGACTAGCGGGGCGCGAGCAGTACTTC
TRBJ2-1	-	-	TRBV19	CASRPQVPGNHEQFF	TGTGCCAGTAGACCGCAGGTACCAGGTAATCATGAGCAGTTCTTC
TRBJ2-7	-	-	TRBV3-1	CASSQDRVTYEQYF	TGTGCCAGCAGCCAAGATCGGGTGACGTACGAGCAGTACTTC
TRBJ1-1	TRBD1	-	TRBV3-1	CASSPDRINTEAFF	TGTGCCAGCAGCCCGGACAGGATAAACACTGAAGCTTTCTTT
TRBJ2-7	-	once	TRBV7-2	CASSLNRARGEQYF	TGTGCCAGCAGCTTAAACAGGGCAAGGGGGGAGCAGTACTTC
TRBJ2-4	-	-	TRBV4-3	CASSQVWTAKNIQYF	TGCGCCAGCAGCCAAGTTTGGACAGCCAAAAACATTCAGTACTTC
TRBJ1-2	TRBD1	-	TRBV9	CASSPRDRGYYGYTF	TGTGCCAGCAGCCCCCGGGACAGGGGTTACTATGGCTACACCTTC
TRBJ2-7	-	-	TRBV12-3/TRBV12-4	CASSNTGAYEQYF	TGTGCCAGCAGTAATACGGGGGCCTACGAGCAGTACTTC
TRBJ2-7	TRBD1	-	TRBV10-3	CAIRQGANEQYF	TGTGCCATCAGACAGGGGGCCAACGAGCAGTACTTC
TRBJ2-1	-	-	TRBV15	CATSRMGNEQFF	TGTGCCACCAGCAGAATGGGGAATGAGCAGTTCTTC
TRBJ1-2	TRBD1	-	TRBV28	CASSLWGLMRDRDGYTF	TGTGCCAGCAGTTTATGGGGGTTGATGCGGGACAGGGATGGCTACACCTTC
TRBJ1-2	-	-	TRBV29-1	CSTRVGADGYTF	TGCAGCACCCGGGTGGGGGCCGATGGCTACACCTTC
TRBJ2-7	-	-	TRBV6-8	CASSYPNGWDYEQYF	TGTGCCAGCAGTTACCCGAACGGTTGGGACTACGAGCAGTACTTC
TRBJ1-6	-	once	TRBV4-3	CASSQVNNSPLHF	TGCGCCAGCAGCCAAGTAAACAATTCACCCCTCCACTTT
TRBJ2-1	-	-	TRBV20-1	CSALVLIEQFF	TGCAGTGCCCTCGTCCTCATTGAGCAGTTCTTC
TRBJ2-3	TRBD2	-	TRBV25-1	CASSGTSGHTDTQYF	TGTGCCAGCAGTGGTACTAGCGGGCACACAGATACGCAGTATTTT
TRBJ2-7	TRBD2	-	TRBV20-1	CSARKAASGINEQYF	TGCAGTGCTAGAAAGGCGGCTAGCGGGATCAACGAGCAGTACTTC
TRBJ1-2	-	-	TRBV30	CAWRTLAGRNYGYTF	TGTGCCTGGAGAACATTGGCAGGCCGTAACTATGGCTACACCTTC
TRBJ1-2	-	-	TRBV23-1	CASTMGSSGYGYTF	TGCGCCAGCACGATGGGATCTAGCGGCTATGGCTACACCTTC
TRBJ1-2	TRBD1	-	TRBV7-9	CASRPGHQGALAYGYTF	TGTGCCAGCAGACCCGGCCACCAGGGGGCACTGGCCTATGGCTACACCTTC
TRBJ1-3	-	-	TRBV30	CAWSPGNTIYF	TGTGCCTGGAGTCCCGGAAACACCATATATTTT
TRBJ2-7	TRBD2	-	TRBV2	CASSVGRGPYEQYF	TGTGCCAGCAGTGTCGGGAGGGGCCCCTACGAGCAGTACTTC
TRBJ1-1	TRBD1	-	TRBV29-1	CSVEGTDRGKTEAFF	TGCAGCGTTGAAGGAACCGACAGGGGTAAGACTGAAGCTTTCTTT
TRBJ1-2	-	-	TRBV2	CASSEKLAQGGYGYTF	TGTGCCAGCAGTGAGAAGTTGGCTCAGGGAGGATATGGCTACACCTTC
TRBJ1-2	-	once	TRBV30	CAWSVGLSYGYTF	TGTGCCTGGAGTGTGGGCCTTTCCTATGGCTACACCTTC
TRBJ2-3	TRBD2	-	TRBV20-1	CGLTSVGDTQYF	TGCGGACTGACTAGCGTGGGAGATACGCAGTATTTT
TRBJ2-1	TRBD1	-	TRBV9	CASRAGQGREQFF	TGTGCCAGCAGGGCGGGACAGGGTCGGGAGCAGTTCTTC
TRBJ1-1	-	-	TRBV7-2	CASSYIMNTEAFF	TGTGCCAGCAGCTACATCATGAACACTGAAGCTTTCTTT
TRBJ2-3	TRBD1	-	TRBV5-1	CASSSRQGSILDTQYF	TGCGCCAGCAGCTCTAGACAGGGGTCGATACTTGATACGCAGTATTTT
TRBJ2-2	TRBD1	-	TRBV14	CASSKWDRNTGELFF	TGTGCCAGCAGCAAATGGGACAGAAACACCGGGGAGCTGTTTTTT